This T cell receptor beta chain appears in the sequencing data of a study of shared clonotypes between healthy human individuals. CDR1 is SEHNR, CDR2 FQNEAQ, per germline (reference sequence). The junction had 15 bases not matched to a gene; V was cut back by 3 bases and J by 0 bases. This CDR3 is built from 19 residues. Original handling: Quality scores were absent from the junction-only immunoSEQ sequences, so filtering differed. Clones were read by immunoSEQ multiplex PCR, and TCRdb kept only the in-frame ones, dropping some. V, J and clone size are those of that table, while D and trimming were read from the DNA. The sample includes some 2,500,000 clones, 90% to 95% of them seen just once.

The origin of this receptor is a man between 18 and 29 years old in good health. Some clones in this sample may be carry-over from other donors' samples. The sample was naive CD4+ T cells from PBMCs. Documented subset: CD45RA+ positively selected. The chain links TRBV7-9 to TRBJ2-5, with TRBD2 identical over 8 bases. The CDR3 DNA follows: TGTGCCAGCAGCTTCCGTGGCGGGAGGATCGGGGGGTACCAAGAGACCCAGTACTTC. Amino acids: CASSFRGGRIGGYQETQYF.